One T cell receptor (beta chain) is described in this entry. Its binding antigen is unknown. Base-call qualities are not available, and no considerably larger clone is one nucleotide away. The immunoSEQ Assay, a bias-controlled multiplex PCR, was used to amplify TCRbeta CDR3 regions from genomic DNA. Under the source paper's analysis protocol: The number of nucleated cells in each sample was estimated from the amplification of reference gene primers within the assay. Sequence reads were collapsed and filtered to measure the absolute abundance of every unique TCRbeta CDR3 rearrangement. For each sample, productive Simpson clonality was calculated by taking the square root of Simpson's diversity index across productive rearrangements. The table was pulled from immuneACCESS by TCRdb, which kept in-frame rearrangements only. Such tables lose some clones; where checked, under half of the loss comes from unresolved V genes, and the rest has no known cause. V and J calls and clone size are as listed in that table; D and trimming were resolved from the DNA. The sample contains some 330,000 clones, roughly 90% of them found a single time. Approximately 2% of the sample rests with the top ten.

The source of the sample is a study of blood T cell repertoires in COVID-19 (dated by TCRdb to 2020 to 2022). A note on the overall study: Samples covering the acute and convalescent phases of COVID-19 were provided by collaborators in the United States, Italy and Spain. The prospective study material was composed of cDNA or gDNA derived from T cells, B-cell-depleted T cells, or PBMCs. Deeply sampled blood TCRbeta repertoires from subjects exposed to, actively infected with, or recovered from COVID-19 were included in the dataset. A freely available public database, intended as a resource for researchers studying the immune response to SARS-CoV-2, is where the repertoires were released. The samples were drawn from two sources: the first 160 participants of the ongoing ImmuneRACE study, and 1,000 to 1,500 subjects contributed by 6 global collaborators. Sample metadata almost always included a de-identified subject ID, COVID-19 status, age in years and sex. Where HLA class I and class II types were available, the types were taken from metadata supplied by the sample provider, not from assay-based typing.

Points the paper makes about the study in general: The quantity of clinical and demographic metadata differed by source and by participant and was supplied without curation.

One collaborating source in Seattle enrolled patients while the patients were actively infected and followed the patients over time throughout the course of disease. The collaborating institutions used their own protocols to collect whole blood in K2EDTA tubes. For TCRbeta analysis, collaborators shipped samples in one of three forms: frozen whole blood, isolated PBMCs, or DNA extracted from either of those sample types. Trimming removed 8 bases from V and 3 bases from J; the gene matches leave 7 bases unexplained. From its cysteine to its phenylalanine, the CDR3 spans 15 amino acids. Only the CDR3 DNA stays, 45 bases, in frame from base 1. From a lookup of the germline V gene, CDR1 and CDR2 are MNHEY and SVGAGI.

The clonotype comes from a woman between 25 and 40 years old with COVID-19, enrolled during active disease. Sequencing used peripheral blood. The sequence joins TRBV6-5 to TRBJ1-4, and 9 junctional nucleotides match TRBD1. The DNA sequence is TGTGCCAGCGGCGGGACAGGGACGGCTAATGAAAAACTGTTTTTT. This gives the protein CASGGTGTANEKLFF.